This T cell receptor (beta chain) was captured by sequencing in a study of blood T cell repertoires in COVID-19 (dated by TCRdb to 2020 to 2022). Notes on the research overall: Collaborator samples came from the United States, Italy and Spain and covered acute and convalescent phases of COVID-19. The material from the prospective study consisted of cDNA or gDNA derived from T cells, B-cell-depleted T cells, or PBMCs. The repertoires were released in a freely available public database meant as a resource for research on the immune response to SARS-CoV-2. Where available, HLA class I and class II types were obtained from metadata supplied by the sample provider rather than from assay-based typing. Samples came from the ongoing ImmuneRACE study (first 160 participants) plus 1,254 subjects from 6 global collaborators. The sample metadata nearly always contained a de-identified subject ID, COVID-19 status, age in years and sex. Subjects who had been exposed to COVID-19, were actively infected with it, or had recovered from it provided the deeply sampled blood TCRbeta repertoires that made up the dataset. What the research found in general, with its limitations: The amount of clinical and demographic metadata varied by source and participant and was provided uncurated.

TCRbeta CDR3 regions were amplified from genomic DNA using the immunoSEQ Assay, a bias-controlled multiplex PCR. On the authors' methods: Within the assay, amplification of reference gene primers was used to estimate how many nucleated cells each sample contained. To quantify the absolute abundance of each unique TCRbeta CDR3 rearrangement, sequence reads were collapsed and filtered. For each sample, productive Simpson clonality was calculated by taking the square root of Simpson's diversity index across productive rearrangements. The immuneACCESS repertoire file appears here via TCRdb, limited to in-frame rearrangements. These files lack a portion of the clones; in checked studies, under half of the deficit traces to unresolved V genes, and the cause of the others is not known. V, J and clone size are those of that table, while D and trimming were read from the DNA. The sample table shows roughly 200,000 clones, and just under 90% are seen once. Of the sample, roughly 6.2% is held by the ten largest clones.

A second Seattle source provided samples from volunteer blood donors who had recovered from COVID-19. Collaborating institutions collected whole blood in K2EDTA tubes following their own protocols. For TCRbeta analysis, collaborators shipped samples in one of three forms: frozen whole blood, isolated PBMCs, or DNA extracted from either of those sample types. Comment on this clone: Its antigen remains unidentified. Base quality data are lacking; no much larger clone is found one base away.

The receptor was derived from a man in his sixties who had recovered from COVID-19. Sequenced: peripheral blood.

In nucleotides, the sequence is TGTGCCAGCAGCTTGCAGGGGAGTAATGAAAAACTGTTTTTT. Translation gives CASSLQGSNEKLFF. This chain joins TRBV7-2 to TRBJ1-4, with TRBD1 as a weak D call on 6 bases. The junction carries 9 bases between V and J, which are trimmed by 3 bases and 4 bases respectively. The germline V gene specifies SGHTA as CDR1 and FQGNSA as CDR2. The CDR3 spans 14 residues, from the cysteine through the phenylalanine. CDR3 DNA only is kept here, 42 bases in frame from base 1. Joined to the reference TRBV7-2 and TRBJ1-4 proteins, this CDR3 gives the full variable domain: GAGVSQSPSNKVTEKGKDVELRCDPISGHTALYWYRQSLGQGLEFLIYFQGNSAPDKSGLPSDRFSAERTGGSVSTLTIQRTQQEDSAVYLCASSLQGSNEKLFFGSGTQLSVL.